This T cell receptor beta chain comes out of a study of shared clonotypes between healthy human individuals. In the study overall: Samples came from a couple of female and three male donors aged 18 to 49.

At a deep level, the assay was run. The protocol was immunoSEQ multiplex PCR, while the TCRdb copy is restricted to in-frame clones and leaves out a portion. The table includes over a million clones, around 82% detected once. The CDR3 length is 16 residues. Trimming removed 6 bases from V and 5 bases from J; junction bases left unmatched: 15. Germline V gives CDR1 ENHRY, CDR2 SYGVKD. This sequence was found in a man younger than 30 in good health. Some clones in this sample may be carry-over from other donors' samples. The chain uses TRBV10-3 and TRBJ2-7; 8 positions agree with TRBD2. Sequenced sample: memory CD4+ T cells from PBMCs. Subset of the sample: CD45RA-negative fraction. CDR3 loop: CAIRDEVQMTSDEQYF. The CDR3 DNA reads as TGTGCCATCAGAGATGAGGTACAGATGACTAGCGACGAGCAGTACTTC.